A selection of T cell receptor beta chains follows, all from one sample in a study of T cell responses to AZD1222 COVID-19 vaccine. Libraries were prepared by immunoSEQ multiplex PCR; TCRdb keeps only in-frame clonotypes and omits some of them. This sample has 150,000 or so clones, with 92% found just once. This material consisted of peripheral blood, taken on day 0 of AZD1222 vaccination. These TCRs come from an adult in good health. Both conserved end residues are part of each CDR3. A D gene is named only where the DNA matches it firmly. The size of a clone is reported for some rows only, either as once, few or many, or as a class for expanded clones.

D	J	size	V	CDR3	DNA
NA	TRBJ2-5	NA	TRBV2	CASSLPQETQYF	TGTGCCAGCAGCCTACCTCAAGAGACCCAGTACTTC
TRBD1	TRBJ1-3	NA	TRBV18	CASSPPWTGSSWHRNTIYF	TGTGCCAGCTCACCACCCTGGACAGGGTCGTCCTGGCATCGAAACACCATATATTTT
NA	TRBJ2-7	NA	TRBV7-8	CASSSAQFAYEQYF	TGTGCCAGCAGCTCAGCCCAATTTGCCTACGAGCAGTACTTC
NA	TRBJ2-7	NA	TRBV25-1	CASSERGRYEQYF	TGTGCCAGCAGTGAACGGGGGCGTTACGAGCAGTACTTC
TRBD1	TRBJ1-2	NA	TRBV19	CASSIGGGGYTF	TGTGCCAGTAGTATCGGAGGGGGCGGCTACACCTTC
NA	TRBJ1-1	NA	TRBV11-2	CASSLAPFTGPGDTEAFF	TGTGCCAGCAGCTTAGCCCCGTTTACGGGTCCAGGGGACACTGAAGCTTTCTTT
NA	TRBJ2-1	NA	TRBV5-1	CASSSQGQYNEQFF	TGCGCCAGCAGCTCCCAGGGACAATACAATGAGCAGTTCTTC
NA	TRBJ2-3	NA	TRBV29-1	CSVAPQGSTDTQYF	TGCAGCGTCGCTCCCCAGGGTAGCACAGATACGCAGTATTTT
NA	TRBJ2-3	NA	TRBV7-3	CASSPTGRTDTQYF	TGTGCCAGCAGCCCCACAGGGCGCACAGATACGCAGTATTTT
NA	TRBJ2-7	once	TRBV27	CASSLKATGSYEQYF	TGTGCCAGCAGTTTAAAGGCCACGGGGTCCTACGAGCAGTACTTC
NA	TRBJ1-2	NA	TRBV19	CASSIWGDYGYTF	TGTGCCAGTAGTATTTGGGGCGACTATGGCTACACCTTC
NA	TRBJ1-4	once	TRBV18	CASSPVTATNEKLFF	TGTGCCAGCTCCCCCGTGACCGCAACTAATGAAAAACTGTTTTTT
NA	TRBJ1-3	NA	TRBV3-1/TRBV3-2	CASSQDQPGSRSGNTIYF	TGTGCCAGCAGCCAAGATCAACCGGGGAGCCGCTCTGGAAACACCATATATTTT
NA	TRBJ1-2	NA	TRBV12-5	CASGLRGMEASYGYTF	TGTGCTAGTGGTTTGAGAGGGATGGAGGCCAGCTATGGCTACACCTTC
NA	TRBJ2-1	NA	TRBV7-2	CASSLVFEQFF	TGTGCCAGCAGCTTAGTTTTCGAGCAGTTCTTC
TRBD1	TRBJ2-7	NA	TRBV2	CASSGGQGATYEQYF	TGTGCCAGCAGTGGGGGACAGGGGGCAACCTACGAGCAGTACTTC
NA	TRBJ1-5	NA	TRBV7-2	CASSFRRNQPQHF	TGTGCCAGCAGCTTCCGACGGAATCAGCCCCAGCATTTT
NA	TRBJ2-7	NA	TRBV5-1	CASSLARGIGNEQYF	TGCGCCAGCAGCTTGGCTAGGGGGATCGGGAACGAGCAGTACTTC
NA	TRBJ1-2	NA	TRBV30	CAWRDRGYGYTF	TGTGCCTGGAGAGATAGAGGGTATGGCTACACCTTC
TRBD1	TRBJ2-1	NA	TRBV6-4	CASRGQGLLASSYNEQFF	TGTGCCAGCAGGGGACAGGGTCTTTTGGCCAGCTCCTACAATGAGCAGTTCTTC
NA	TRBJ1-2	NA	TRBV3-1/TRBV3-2	CASSIFRTDGTGGYTF	TGTGCCAGCAGCATATTCCGGACAGACGGCACGGGTGGCTACACCTTC
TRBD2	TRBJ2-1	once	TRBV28	CASSLPTGLVGEQFF	TGTGCCAGCAGTTTACCCACGGGACTAGTAGGGGAGCAGTTCTTC
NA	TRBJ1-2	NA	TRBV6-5	CASSYSTYYGYTF	TGTGCCAGCAGTTACTCAACGTACTATGGCTACACCTTC
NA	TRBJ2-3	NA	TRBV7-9	CASSPGDSTQYF	TGTGCCAGCAGCCCGGGGGACAGTACGCAGTATTTT